Each of the 19 T cell receptor beta chains below was sequenced from the same sample in a study of control samples from healthy donors and cancer patients. Method: immunoSEQ multiplex PCR; TCRdb's copy keeps in-frame clones and lacks some. This repertoire shows some 120,000 clones, about 95% found once; its top ten account for about 4%. The sample comprised blood. The receptors were sampled from a man aged 30-40 years in good health.

The chain couples TRBV4-3 to TRBJ1-5; D remains ambiguous. The CDR3 runs 16 residues. The V and J ends lost 0 bases and 4 bases respectively, with 13 bases between them. Germline CDR1 LGHNA, CDR2 YSLEER. CDR3 DNA sequence: TGCGCCAGCAGCCAAGATCGCTCGGGCTTGAATCAGCCCCAGCATTTT. Protein: CASSQDRSGLNQPQHF.

This rearrangement joins TRBV6-2 or TRBV6-3 to TRBJ2-7; no reliable D call. Trimming took off 4 bases at V and 1 base at J, with 5 bases between the two ends. The CDR3 contains 12 residues. The germline V gene has CDR1 MNHEY and CDR2 SVGEGT. The CDR3 spells CASSSASYEQYF. In DNA form, the CDR3 reads TGTGCCAGCAGTTCGGCTTCCTACGAGCAGTACTTC.

The chain has TRBV7-8 and TRBJ1-1; tentatively, D is TRBD1 (5 bases). The CDR3 has 13 amino acids. The germline V gene encodes CDR1 SGHVS and CDR2 FQNEAQ. With 3 bases removed from V and 10 bases from J, the gap between germline ends came to 15 bases. CDR3 loop: CASSLATQGSAFF. DNA of the CDR3: TGTGCCAGCAGCTTGGCCACGCAGGGCTCAGCTTTCTTT. Complete variable domain (other parts from reference TRBV7-8 and TRBJ1-1): GAGVSQSPRYKVAKRGQDVALRCDPISGHVSLFWYQQALGQGPEFLTYFQNEAQLDKSGLPSDRFFAERPEGSVSTLKIQRTQQEDSAVYLCASSLATQGSAFFGQGTRLTVV.

A note on this clone: Germline is not matched at one junction end, which may reflect a read error. This CDR3 is also generated by other DNA sequences in the sample. The gene calls are TRBV7-3 and TRBJ1-2, with D possibly TRBD1 on 5 matching bases. CDR3 length: 13 amino acids. The germline V gene has CDR1 SGHTA and CDR2 FQGTGA. DNA of the CDR3: TGCGCCAGCAGCTTAACGGGGGACTATGGCTACACCTTC. Protein sequence: CASSLTGDYGYTF.

This chain joins TRBV5-8 and TRBJ1-1; D is perhaps TRBD1 (5 bases). The CDR3 has 11 residues. Trimming pared 2 bases from V and 7 bases from J, leaving 6 bases between. Germline CDR1 and CDR2: SGHTS and YDEGEE. CDR3 protein: CASSFRGEAFF. The CDR3 DNA reads TGTGCCAGCAGCTTTAGGGGTGAAGCTTTCTTT.

This clone was seen just once. The chain is built from TRBV19 and TRBJ1-1, with D possibly matching TRBD1 (5 bases). The CDR3 runs to 13 residues. CDR1 is LNHDA, CDR2 SQIVND, per germline (reference sequence). V lost 6 bases and J lost 8, with 16 bases in between. CDR3 sequence reads: CASRPDNQNEAFF. The CDR3 region has the DNA TGTGCCAGTAGGCCGGACAACCAAAACGAAGCTTTCTTT.

This clone was seen a single time. The chain links TRBV6-5 to TRBJ2-7, with 10 bases that match TRBD1. This CDR3 is 13 amino acids long. The germline gives CDR1 MNHEY, CDR2 SVGAGI. V gave up 8 bases and J gave up 5 bases; unmatched junction bases: 6. The CDR3 here is CASRPGQGNEQYF. The CDR3 DNA reads TGTGCCAGCCGGCCGGGACAGGGGAACGAGCAGTACTTC.

The rearrangement uses TRBV2 and TRBJ1-6; D uncertain. This CDR3 has 14 amino acids. V dropped 5 bases and J dropped 5 bases, with 10 bases sitting between them. Germline V gives CDR1 SNHLY, CDR2 FYNNEI. This CDR3 is CASSPGRDNSPLHF. Here the CDR3 DNA reads TGTGCCAGCAGTCCAGGACGGGATAATTCACCCCTCCACTTT.

This chain joins TRBV4-3 and TRBJ1-2; weak D call: TRBD1 (5 bases). V lost 0 bases and J 8 bases, leaving 10 bases between the germline ends. The CDR3 is 13 amino acids. CDR1 is LGHNA, CDR2 YSLEER, per germline. DNA for the CDR3: TGCGCCAGCAGCCAAGAAGAAGGGGACGGCTACACCTTC. Its protein is CASSQEEGDGYTF.

The chain recombines TRBV29-1 with TRBJ1-2; 9 bases line up with TRBD1. This CDR3 is 15 amino acids long. Germline V gene lookup returns CDR1 SQVTM and CDR2 ANQGSEA. The V gene end was trimmed by 4 bases and the J gene end by 5 bases; junction bases not matched to a gene: 11. This CDR3 reads CSVVGTGRSGYGYTF. The CDR3 DNA reads as TGCAGCGTTGTGGGGACAGGGCGATCGGGTTATGGCTACACCTTC.

This chain joins TRBV19 and TRBJ2-7; TRBD1 matches 8 bases. Trimming at V came to 5 bases and at J to 0 bases, leaving 3 bases not matched to a gene. The CDR3 totals 14 residues. Germline V lookup: CDR1 LNHDA, CDR2 SQIVND (reference sequence). CDR3 sequence reads: CASSRDRSSYEQYF. CDR3 bases: TGTGCCAGTAGTCGGGACAGGAGCTCCTACGAGCAGTACTTC.

The J gene is TRBJ1-2, the V gene TRBV5-1; 8 bases line up with TRBD1. This CDR3 region has 15 residues. Germline CDR1 and CDR2: SGHRS and YFSETQ. J gave up 4 bases and V 5 bases, and 10 bases lay outside the gene matches. The CDR3 nucleotides read TGCGCCAGCAGTCCGGTTCCAGGGGGCTTCTATGGCTACACCTTC. It codes for CASSPVPGGFYGYTF.

CDR3 protein: CASTLAGEETQYF. As DNA, the CDR3 is TGCGCCAGCACCCTAGCGGGGGAAGAGACCCAGTACTTC. The chain joins TRBV5-1 to TRBJ2-5; 10 bases match TRBD2. Trimming removed 6 bases from V and 3 bases from J; junction bases left unmatched: 2. Germline CDR1 and CDR2: SGHRS and YFSETQ. The CDR3 is made up of 13 amino acids.

V is TRBV2 and J is TRBJ2-1; 9 bases line up with TRBD2. The CDR3 length is 15 residues. Germline CDR1 SNHLY, CDR2 FYNNEI. The V gene end was trimmed by 3 bases and the J gene end by 7 bases; junction bases not matched to a gene: 7. The DNA of the CDR3 is TGTGCCAGCAGTGAGACCGGGACTAGCTTAAATGAGCAGTTCTTC. Translating gives CASSETGTSLNEQFF.

The chain joins TRBV7-8 to TRBJ2-7; the D is unclear. The CDR3 runs to 16 residues. Germline CDR1 SGHVS, CDR2 FQNEAQ. Trimming stripped 5 bases from V and 3 bases from J, with 20 bases between. The CDR3 reads CASSARRLLSLYEQYF. The CDR3 coding sequence is TGTGCCAGCAGCGCCAGACGACTCCTTTCCCTCTACGAGCAGTACTTC.

CDR3 sequence (DNA): TGTGCCAGTAGTATTCGGGACGGGGTCTATGGCTACACCTTC. Translation gives CASSIRDGVYGYTF. The chain couples TRBV19 to TRBJ1-2, with a possible D match to TRBD1 (5 bases). CDR1 and CDR2 (germline): LNHDA, SQIVND (reference sequence). The CDR3 extends over 14 amino acids. Trimming cost V 3 bases and J 4 bases, with 12 bases left between them.

V is TRBV7-9 and J is TRBJ2-1, with a possible D match to TRBD2 (5 bases). V lost 1 base and J 4 bases, leaving 14 bases between the germline ends. Germline CDR1 and CDR2: SEHNR and FQNEAQ (reference sequence). This CDR3 is 16 amino acids long. Written as DNA, the CDR3 is TGTGCCAGCAGCTTAGTAGGCTCAGCGGTTTACAATGAGCAGTTCTTC. Amino acids: CASSLVGSAVYNEQFF.

The chain uses TRBV7-9 and TRBJ1-5; no clear D. Germline loops: CDR1 SEHNR, CDR2 FQNEAQ (reference sequence). Trimming took 3 bases from V and 6 from J, leaving 9 bases between them. There are 13 residues in the CDR3. CDR3 nucleotide sequence: TGTGCCAGCAGCTTGGGTCAGACTCAGCCCCAGCATTTT. Translation gives CASSLGQTQPQHF.

The chain is built from TRBV5-5 and TRBJ2-7, with D perhaps matching TRBD1 (6 bases). Looked up from germline, CDR1 is SGHKS and CDR2 is YYEKEE (reference sequence). The CDR3 sequence is 15 residues long. The V end was cut by 0 bases, the J end by 0 bases, with 10 bases between. The CDR3 loop reads CASSLGQGSSYEQYF. In nucleotides, the CDR3 is TGTGCCAGCAGCTTGGGTCAGGGGAGCTCCTACGAGCAGTACTTC.